Listed below are T cell receptor beta chains from one sample, sequenced in a study of beta chain features in type 1 diabetes. Some clones are missing from TCRdb's copy, which holds only in-frame ones; the method was immunoSEQ multiplex PCR. The sample contains a few hundred thousand clones, around 16% of which appear only once. Sequenced input: naive CD4+ T cells from blood. The receptors were gathered from a man between 18 and 35 years old with type 1 diabetes. Each CDR3 is given with its conserved first and last residue.

CASSLFEREDKNTQYF TRBJ2-3 TRBV7-2
CASSRSGLDPNEQYF TRBJ2-7 TRBV13
CASSQVINRGDGTEAFF TRBJ1-1 TRBV14
CASSLAPARDFQETQYF TRBJ2-5 TRBV25-1
CASSPSAWDRGTQYF TRBJ2-5 TRBV18
CASSLIGRFQETQYF TRBJ2-5 TRBV7-2
CASSLSPRDQPQHF TRBJ1-5 TRBV11-2
CRAGLAGELFF TRBJ2-2 TRBV20-1
CASRPGLAELNEQFF TRBJ2-1 TRBV5-1
CATSPGLSSTNEKLFF TRBJ1-4 TRBV15
CATSSGRARNEQFF TRBJ2-1 TRBV28
CASRRLAGGTGELFF TRBJ2-2 TRBV14
CASRPGQIYEQYF TRBJ2-7 TRBV28
CASSQEWQARDTQYF TRBJ2-3 TRBV4-2
CASSHNGQGGYEGYTF TRBJ1-2 TRBV7-2
CASSLEIGQVRSYEQYF TRBJ2-7 TRBV7-9
CASSTLAVNTEAFF TRBJ1-1 TRBV5-1
CAISEGGQGNYEQYF TRBJ2-7 TRBV10-3
CAWSVLTNEQYF TRBJ2-7 TRBV30
CASSLGGKPSGGYNEQFF TRBJ2-1 TRBV7-6
CASSQQRDRGGETQYF TRBJ2-5 TRBV11-2
CASRYLGLDYGYTF TRBJ1-2 TRBV6-5
CATAEGDPYNSPLHF TRBJ1-6 TRBV6-5
CASSSGQMNTEAFF TRBJ1-1 TRBV6-6
CASSVAGGRHADTQYF TRBJ2-3 TRBV9
CASSYFFQETQYF TRBJ2-5 TRBV28
CASSLLSSGFYEQYF TRBJ2-7 TRBV13
CASSPGLAGFYEQYF TRBJ2-7 TRBV7-2
CASQSTGDTGELFF TRBJ2-2 TRBV6-6
CASIDRGRNQPQHF TRBJ1-5 TRBV11-2
CASSPLGASTSYEQYF TRBJ2-7 TRBV18
CASSLSKGVRFYEQYF TRBJ2-7 TRBV7-9
CASSPGTSGTSTDTQYF TRBJ2-3 TRBV18
CASSLASGRVDEQYF TRBJ2-7 TRBV5-1
CASSPPSSRGYNEQFF TRBJ2-1 TRBV18
CASTSAGSNQPQHF TRBJ1-5 TRBV28
CASSSSGSGYNEQFF TRBJ2-1 TRBV7-9
CAIRGDTPDTQYF TRBJ2-3 TRBV10-3
CASTDRGLAGANVLTF TRBJ2-6 TRBV6-1
CASSQEVQGTGELFF TRBJ2-2 TRBV4-3
CASSATGGTDTQYF TRBJ2-3 TRBV18
CAWRQMGGPYEQYF TRBJ2-7 TRBV30